This entry describes one TCR beta chain. For the second PCR, which ran for about 6 to 12 cycles, a sample-barcoded 5' primer and a J-beta primer mix were used. TCRdb re-derived calls from the 5' RACE reads in MiXCR, one entry per CDR3 protein. The sample contains hundreds of thousands of distinct CDR3 sequences, more than 40% of which appear only once. This sample is drawn from a study of blood T cells in healthy people across ages. In the study overall: About one barcoded TCR beta cDNA was captured per two T cells.

Germline values: CDR1 SNHLY, CDR2 FYNNEI. With 1 base removed from V and 0 bases from J, the gap between germline ends came to 8 bases. CDR3 length: 15 residues. Sample: blood. The receptor's source is a man aged 55-75 years in good health. This rearrangement joins TRBV2 to TRBJ2-3; a weak D match, TRBD1 (6 bases). CDR3 in amino acids: CASSEDRVSTDTQYF. In DNA, the CDR3 is TGTGCCAGCAGTGAAGACAGGGTCAGCACAGATACGCAGTATTTT. Drawing the rest from reference TRBV2 and TRBJ2-3, the complete variable domain is EPEVTQTPSHQVTQMGQEVILRCVPISNHLYFYWYRQILGQKVEFLVSFYNNEISEKSEIFDDQFSVERPDGSNFTLKIRSTKLEDSAMYFCASSEDRVSTDTQYFGPGTRLTVL.